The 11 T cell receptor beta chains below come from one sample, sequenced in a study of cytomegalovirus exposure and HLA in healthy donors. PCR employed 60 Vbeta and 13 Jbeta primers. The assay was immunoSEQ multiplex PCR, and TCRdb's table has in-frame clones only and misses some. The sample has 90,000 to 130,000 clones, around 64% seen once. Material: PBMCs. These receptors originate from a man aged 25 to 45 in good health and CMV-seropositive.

The CDR3 DNA is TGTGCCAGCAGCTTAGTTCTAGCGGAGACCACAGATACGCAGTATTTT. Its protein product is CASSLVLAETTDTQYF. The chain has TRBV7-9 and TRBJ2-3, with 7 nucleotides matching TRBD2. Unmatched junction bases numbered 6, after V lost 1 base and J lost 2 bases. Germline V gene lookup returns CDR1 SEHNR and CDR2 FQNEAQ (reference sequence). CDR3 size: 16 residues.

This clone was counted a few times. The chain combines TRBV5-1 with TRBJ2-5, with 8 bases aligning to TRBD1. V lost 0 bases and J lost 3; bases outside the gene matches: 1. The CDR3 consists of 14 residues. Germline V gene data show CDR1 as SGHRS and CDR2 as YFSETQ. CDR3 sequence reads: CASSLGQGKETQYF. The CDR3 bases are TGCGCCAGCAGCTTGGGACAGGGGAAAGAGACCCAGTACTTC.

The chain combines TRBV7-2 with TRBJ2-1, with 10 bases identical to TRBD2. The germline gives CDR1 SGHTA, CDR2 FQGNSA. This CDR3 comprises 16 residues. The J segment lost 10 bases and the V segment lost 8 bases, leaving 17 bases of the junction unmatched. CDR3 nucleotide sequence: TGTGCCAGCTCCCCCGATTTAATAGCGGGAGGAAACGAGCAGTTCTTC. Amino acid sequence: CASSPDLIAGGNEQFF.

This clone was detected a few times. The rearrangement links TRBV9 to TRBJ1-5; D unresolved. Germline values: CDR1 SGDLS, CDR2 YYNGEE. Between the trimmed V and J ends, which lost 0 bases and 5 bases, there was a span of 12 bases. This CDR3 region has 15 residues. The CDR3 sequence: CASSVEDSWYQPQHF. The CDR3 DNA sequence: TGTGCCAGCAGCGTAGAAGACTCTTGGTATCAGCCCCAGCATTTT.

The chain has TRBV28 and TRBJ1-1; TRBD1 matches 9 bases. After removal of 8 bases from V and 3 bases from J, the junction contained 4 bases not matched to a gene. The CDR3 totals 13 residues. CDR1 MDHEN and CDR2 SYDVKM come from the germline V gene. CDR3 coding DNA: TGTGCCAGCTGGGACAGGGTGGACACTGAAGCTTTCTTT. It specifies CASWDRVDTEAFF.

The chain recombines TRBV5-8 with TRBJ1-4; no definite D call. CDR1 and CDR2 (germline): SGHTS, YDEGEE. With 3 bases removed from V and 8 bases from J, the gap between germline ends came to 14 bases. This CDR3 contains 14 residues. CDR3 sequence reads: CASSSQHPPEKLFF. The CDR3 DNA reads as TGTGCCAGCAGCTCTCAACACCCCCCAGAAAAACTGTTTTTT. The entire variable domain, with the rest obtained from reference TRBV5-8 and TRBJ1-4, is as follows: EAGVTQSPTHLIKTRGQQATLRCSPISGHTSVYWYQQALGLGLQFLLWYDEGEERNRGNFPPRFSGRQFPNYSSELNVNALELEDSALYLCASSSQHPPEKLFFGSGTQLSVL.

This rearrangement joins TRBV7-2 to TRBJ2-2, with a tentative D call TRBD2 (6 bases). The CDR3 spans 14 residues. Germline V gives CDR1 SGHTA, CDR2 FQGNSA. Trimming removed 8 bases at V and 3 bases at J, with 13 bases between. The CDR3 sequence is CASGGVSDTGELFF. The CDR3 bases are TGTGCCAGCGGCGGGGTATCGGACACCGGGGAGCTGTTTTTT.

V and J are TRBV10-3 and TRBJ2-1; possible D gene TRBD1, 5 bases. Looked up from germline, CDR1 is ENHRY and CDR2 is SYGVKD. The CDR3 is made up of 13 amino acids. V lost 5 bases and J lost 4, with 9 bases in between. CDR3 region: CAISRQSYNEQFF. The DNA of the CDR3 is TGTGCCATCAGTAGACAGTCATACAATGAGCAGTTCTTC.

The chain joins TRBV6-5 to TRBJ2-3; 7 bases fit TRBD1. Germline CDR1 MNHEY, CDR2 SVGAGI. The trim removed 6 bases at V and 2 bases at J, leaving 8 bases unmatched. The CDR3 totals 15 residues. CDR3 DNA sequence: TGTGCCAGCAGAGATTACAGGGGCAACACAGATACGCAGTATTTT. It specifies CASRDYRGNTDTQYF.

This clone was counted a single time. As DNA, the CDR3 is TGCGCCAGCAGCTCTACAGGGCGAACTGAAGCTTTCTTT. Protein product: CASSSTGRTEAFF. V is TRBV5-1 and J is TRBJ1-1, with TRBD1 as a possible D gene (6 bases). There are 13 residues in the CDR3. Trimming cost V 3 bases and J 5 bases, with 11 bases left between them. Germline V gene lookup returns CDR1 SGHRS and CDR2 YFSETQ.

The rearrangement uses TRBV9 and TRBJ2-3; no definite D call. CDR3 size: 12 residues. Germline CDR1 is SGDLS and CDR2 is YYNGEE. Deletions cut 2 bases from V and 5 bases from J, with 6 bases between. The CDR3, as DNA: TGTGCCAGCAGCGTTCTAGGAGATACGCAGTATTTT. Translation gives CASSVLGDTQYF.